This TCR beta chain was profiled in a study of T-cell reconstitution after alpha-beta-depleted transplantation in children. This clonotype appeared many times. Construction of the TCRbeta library involved unique molecular identifiers. One entry per CDR3 protein results from TCRdb running MiXCR on the PCR reads. The sample records 300,000 to 400,000 distinct CDR3 sequences, 10% to 15% being singletons. This CDR3 has 13 residues. The V gene lost 2 bases and the J gene lost 8 bases, with 10 bases spanning the gap. Germline V gene lookup returns CDR1 MNHEY and CDR2 SMNVEV (reference sequence). Source: PBMCs, taken from the stem cell graft. This clonotype was obtained from a human donor who donated a stem cell graft to a child with Fanconi anemia. The chain couples TRBV27 to TRBJ2-1; possibly TRBD1 for D (5 bases). The CDR3 region has the DNA TGTGCCAGCAGTTTACAGGGAACCTATGAGCAGTTCTTC. This encodes CASSLQGTYEQFF.